The clone carrying this T cell receptor (beta chain) was seen a single time. Original methodology: Amplified reference gene primers provided the basis for estimating nucleated cell counts. The table came from immunoSEQ multiplex PCR; TCRdb's copy has only in-frame clones and leaves some out. V, J and clone size reflect that table, while D and trimming were determined from the DNA. The sample records 150,000 to 200,000 clones, roughly 90% being singletons. The sample originates from a study of blood T cell repertoires in COVID-19. The germline V and J ends were trimmed by 6 bases and 0 bases, with 8 bases remaining between them. The CDR3 contains 13 residues. During active infection, Seattle patients enrolled and were then monitored through disease.

Specimen: peripheral blood. The TCR originated in a man aged 30-40 years with COVID-19, enrolled during active disease. The chain joins TRBV12-3 or TRBV12-4 to TRBJ1-1; TRBD1 is a possible D gene (6 bases). CDR3 sequence reads: CASSTGMNTEAFF. The CDR3 bases are TGTGCCAGCAGCACAGGGATGAACACTGAAGCTTTCTTT.